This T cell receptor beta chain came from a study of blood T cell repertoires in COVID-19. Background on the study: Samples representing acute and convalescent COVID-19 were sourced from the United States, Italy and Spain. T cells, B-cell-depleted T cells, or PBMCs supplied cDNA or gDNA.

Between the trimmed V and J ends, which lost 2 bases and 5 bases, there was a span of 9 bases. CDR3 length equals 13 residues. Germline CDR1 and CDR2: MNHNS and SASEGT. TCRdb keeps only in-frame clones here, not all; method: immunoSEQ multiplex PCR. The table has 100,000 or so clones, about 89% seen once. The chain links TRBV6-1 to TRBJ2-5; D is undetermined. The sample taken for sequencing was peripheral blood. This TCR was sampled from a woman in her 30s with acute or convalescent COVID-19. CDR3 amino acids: CASSEFGRETQYF. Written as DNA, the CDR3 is TGTGCCAGCAGTGAATTCGGTCGGGAGACCCAGTACTTC.